This T cell receptor beta chain appears in the sequencing data of a study of radiotherapy plus CTLA-4 blockade in lung cancer. Study in general: Objective response rate was about 18%; disease control rate, 31%.

Repertoires were generated with immunoSEQ multiplex PCR, while TCRdb's copy carries only in-frame clones and drops some. This sample has around 82,000 clones; about four fifths occur once, and the top ten carry over 20%. This sequence originates from a human donor with non-small cell lung cancer whose response to radiotherapy plus ipilimumab could not be evaluated. Some clones in this sample may be carry-over from other donors' samples. Here the sequenced sample was peripheral blood, taken from a patient treated with radiotherapy plus ipilimumab.

The CDR3 bases are TGTGCCAGCACCCCTTTGGGACAACCTCTTGGTGAGGGCTACACCTTC. Residues: CASTPLGQPLGEGYTF. The chain combines TRBV28 with TRBJ1-2; possibly TRBD1 for D (6 bases). V lost 7 bases and J lost 8, with 26 bases in between. CDR3 length: 16 amino acids. Germline loops: CDR1 MDHEN, CDR2 SYDVKM.